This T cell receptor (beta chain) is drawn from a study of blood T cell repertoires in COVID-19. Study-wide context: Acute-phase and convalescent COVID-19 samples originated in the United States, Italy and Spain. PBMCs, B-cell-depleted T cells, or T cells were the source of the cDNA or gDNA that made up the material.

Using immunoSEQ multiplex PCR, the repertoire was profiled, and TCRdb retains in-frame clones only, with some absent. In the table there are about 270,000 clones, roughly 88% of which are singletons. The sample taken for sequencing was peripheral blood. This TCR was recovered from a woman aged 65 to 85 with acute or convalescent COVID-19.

CDR3 region: CASSPLTGAQPQHF. CDR3 coding DNA: TGTGCCAGCTCACCTCTAACAGGGGCACAGCCCCAGCATTTT. The chain combines TRBV18 with TRBJ1-5; 7 bases align to TRBD1. CDR1 and CDR2 from the germline V gene are KGHSH and LQKENI. The CDR3 contains 14 residues. J gave up 7 bases and V 3 bases, and 6 bases lay outside the gene matches.